These T cell receptor beta chains were read from a single sample in a study of blood T cells in healthy people across ages. TCRdb analysed the 5' RACE reads with MiXCR anew, one entry per CDR3 protein. The table records a few hundred thousand distinct CDR3 sequences, about 55% of them present only once. Sample: blood. The receptors shown here come from a man aged 60 to 69 in good health. Each CDR3 is given with its conserved first and last residue. A D gene is named only where the DNA matches it firmly. Rows may omit the clone size; those that give it use once, few, many or a size class.

J: TRBJ1-1
V: TRBV28
size: few
D: NA
DNA: TGTGCCAGCAGTGTAGGGCAGCACACTGAAGCTTTCTTT
CDR3: CASSVGQHTEAFF

J: TRBJ1-4
V: TRBV12-3/TRBV12-4
size: NA
D: NA
DNA: TGTGCCAGCAGTTCCAGATATAATGAAAAACTGTTTTTT
CDR3: CASSSRYNEKLFF

J: TRBJ1-1
V: TRBV29-1
size: NA
D: NA
DNA: TGCAGCGTCGGGATGGGGGCGGGCACTGAAGCTTTCTTT
CDR3: CSVGMGAGTEAFF

J: TRBJ2-7
V: TRBV27
size: NA
D: NA
DNA: TGTGCCAGCCAGGCTAACTCCTACGAGCAGTACTTC
CDR3: CASQANSYEQYF

J: TRBJ2-5
V: TRBV5-1
size: few
D: TRBD2
DNA: TGCGCCAGCTCGACTAGCGGGCAAGAGACCCAGTACTTC
CDR3: CASSTSGQETQYF

J: TRBJ2-1
V: TRBV5-1
size: NA
D: NA
DNA: TGCGCCAGCAGCTTACAGGGAACCTACAATGAGCAGTTCTTC
CDR3: CASSLQGTYNEQFF

J: TRBJ2-1
V: TRBV20-1
size: NA
D: TRBD2
DNA: TGCAGTGCTAGGACTAGCGGGAGGGCTGGCAATGAGCAGTTCTTC
CDR3: CSARTSGRAGNEQFF

J: TRBJ1-2
V: TRBV20-1
size: NA
D: TRBD1
DNA: TGCAGTGCTAGAGTCCACGGGACAGAGTATGGCTACACCTTC
CDR3: CSARVHGTEYGYTF

J: TRBJ2-1
V: TRBV7-2
size: many
D: TRBD2
DNA: TGTGCCAGCAGCTTAGCTCCGGGACTAGCGAATGAGCAGTTCTTC
CDR3: CASSLAPGLANEQFF

J: TRBJ2-7
V: TRBV20-1
size: NA
D: NA
DNA: TGCAGTGCTAGATGGTTGGGCTACGAGCAGTACTTC
CDR3: CSARWLGYEQYF

J: TRBJ2-3
V: TRBV10-1
size: many
D: NA
DNA: TGCGCCAGCAGTGCGGCAGGAATAGATACGCAGTATTTT
CDR3: CASSAAGIDTQYF

J: TRBJ2-7
V: TRBV5-1
size: NA
D: NA
DNA: TGCGCCAGCAGCTTTGGTGGGGGAGTCTACGAGCAGTACTTC
CDR3: CASSFGGGVYEQYF

J: TRBJ2-7
V: TRBV6-1
size: NA
D: NA
DNA: TGTGCCAGCAGTGGGGAACGGAGGTACGAGCAGTACTTC
CDR3: CASSGERRYEQYF

J: TRBJ2-1
V: TRBV7-3
size: few
D: NA
DNA: TGTGCCAGCAGCCCATTCTCCCCCAATGAGCAGTTCTTC
CDR3: CASSPFSPNEQFF

J: TRBJ2-5
V: TRBV29-1
size: few
D: TRBD1
DNA: TGCAGCGTGGACAGGCTAGAGACCCAGTACTTC
CDR3: CSVDRLETQYF

J: TRBJ2-5
V: TRBV5-1
size: once
D: NA
DNA: TGCGCCAGCAGCCGCCAATGGGGGGCAGAGACCCAGTACTTC
CDR3: CASSRQWGAETQYF

J: TRBJ2-5
V: TRBV9
size: few
D: TRBD2
DNA: TGTGCCAGCAGCGTATTGGGCGGGGGGTTTCAAGAGACCCAGTACTTC
CDR3: CASSVLGGGFQETQYF

J: TRBJ2-7
V: TRBV6-5
size: NA
D: NA
DNA: TGTGCCAGCAGTTACGGACAGATCGCCTACGAGCAGTACTTC
CDR3: CASSYGQIAYEQYF

J: TRBJ2-5
V: TRBV20-1
size: few
D: NA
DNA: TGCAGTGCCCACACCGGGGCCATCCAAGAGACCCAGTACTTC
CDR3: CSAHTGAIQETQYF

J: TRBJ1-2
V: TRBV7-2
size: NA
D: TRBD1
DNA: TGTGCCAGCAGCTTAGTTAGGACAGGGGCCTATGGCTACACCTTC
CDR3: CASSLVRTGAYGYTF

J: TRBJ2-4
V: TRBV5-1
size: NA
D: NA
DNA: TGCGCCAGCAGCCCCAGGGCTGGAAAAAACATTCAGTACTTC
CDR3: CASSPRAGKNIQYF

J: TRBJ1-5
V: TRBV30
size: NA
D: TRBD1
DNA: TGTGCCTGGGCGGACAGGGGTAACAATCAGCCCCAGCATTTT
CDR3: CAWADRGNNQPQHF

J: TRBJ1-2
V: TRBV6-2/TRBV6-3
size: NA
D: TRBD1
DNA: TGTGCCAGCAGTACCGATTGGTGGACAGGCAACTATGGCTACACCTTC
CDR3: CASSTDWWTGNYGYTF

J: TRBJ2-3
V: TRBV6-5
size: NA
D: NA
DNA: TGTGCCAGCAGTTACTCGTCCCCCACAGATACGCAGTATTTT
CDR3: CASSYSSPTDTQYF

J: TRBJ2-7
V: TRBV20-1
size: few
D: NA
DNA: TGCAGTGCTATCGACAGGAGAAGCTCCTACGAGCAGTACTTC
CDR3: CSAIDRRSSYEQYF

J: TRBJ2-5
V: TRBV10-3
size: NA
D: NA
DNA: TGTGCCGTCAAAGGGGCCGCGGGGGAGACCCAGTACTTC
CDR3: CAVKGAAGETQYF

J: TRBJ2-3
V: TRBV5-1
size: NA
D: NA
DNA: TGCGCCAGCAGCTTCAAAGGGGCGAGGACAGATACGCAGTATTTT
CDR3: CASSFKGARTDTQYF

J: TRBJ1-2
V: TRBV24-1
size: few
D: TRBD1
DNA: TGTGCCACCAGTGACCGGACAGGGGCAAACTATGGCTACACCTTC
CDR3: CATSDRTGANYGYTF

J: TRBJ2-5
V: TRBV10-3
size: NA
D: NA
DNA: TGTGCCATCAGTGAGTCCAAGGGGAGAGAGACCCAGTACTTC
CDR3: CAISESKGRETQYF